These 13 T cell receptor beta chains came from one sample sequenced in a study of blood T cell repertoires in COVID-19. TCRdb's table, derived via immunoSEQ multiplex PCR, lists solely in-frame clones and lacks some. The data show under 200,000 clones, more than 75% seen once. The material sequenced was peripheral blood. These TCRs come from a woman in her sixties or seventies with COVID-19, enrolled during active disease.

This clone was observed once. J is TRBJ2-2 and V is TRBV7-2; 8 bases agree with TRBD1. CDR3 length: 16 amino acids. J was trimmed by 0 bases and V by 3 bases; bases with no gene match: 3. Germline CDR1 SGHTA, CDR2 FQGNSA. This CDR3 is CASSFGQGANTGELFF. CDR3 DNA sequence: TGTGCCAGCAGCTTTGGACAGGGCGCGAACACCGGGGAGCTGTTTTTT.

In this sample, this clone turned up a few times. This specimen includes other DNA sequences encoding the same CDR3. This sequence joins TRBV18 and TRBJ1-2; the match to TRBD1 covers 8 bases. Germline V gene sequence: CDR1 KGHSH, CDR2 LQKENI. V trimming: 2 bases; J trimming: 2 bases; junction bases outside the gene matches: 4. CDR3 size: 15 residues. The CDR3 coding sequence is TGTGCCAGCTCACCAGGGACAGGCGACAACTATGGCTACACCTTC. Protein sequence: CASSPGTGDNYGYTF.

The rearrangement joins TRBV7-2 to TRBJ1-5; 9 bases align to TRBD1. The germline V gene encodes CDR1 SGHTA and CDR2 FQGNSA. This CDR3 spans 14 amino acids. Trimming cost V 3 bases and J 4 bases; bases outside gene matches: 1. The CDR3 loop reads CASSFDRGNQPQHF. In DNA, the CDR3 is TGTGCCAGCAGCTTCGACAGGGGGAATCAGCCCCAGCATTTT.

The CDR3 DNA reads as TGCGCCAGCAGCCAAGGACTAGCGGGGGGCCAGGAGACCCAGTACTTC. It encodes CASSQGLAGGQETQYF. This chain joins TRBV4-1 and TRBJ2-5, with TRBD2 matching 13 bases. The V segment lost 1 base and the J segment 5 bases; nucleotides outside the gene matches: 4. The CDR3 runs to 16 residues. Germline-derived CDR1 and CDR2 are MGHRA and YSYEKL.

The rearrangement joins TRBV7-2 to TRBJ2-3; possibly TRBD2 for D (6 bases). CDR3 length: 16 residues. Germline V gene data show CDR1 as SGHTA and CDR2 as FQGNSA. V lost 4 bases, J lost 2 bases, and 16 bases lay in between. CDR3 DNA: TGTGCCAGCAGCTCGACCCCGGGGGACCCCACAGATACGCAGTATTTT. Residues: CASSSTPGDPTDTQYF.

The chain combines TRBV6-5 with TRBJ2-1, with D perhaps TRBD2 (6 bases). The germline V gene encodes CDR1 MNHEY and CDR2 SVGAGI. Between the trimmed V and J ends, which lost 5 bases and 10 bases, there was a span of 12 bases. The CDR3 totals 12 residues. Here the CDR3 DNA reads TGTGCCAGCAGTCCCCGGAGGGAGGAGCAGTTCTTC. Translating gives CASSPRREEQFF.

The chain uses TRBV10-1 and TRBJ2-7; 9 nucleotides line up with TRBD1. CDR1 is WNHNN and CDR2 is SYGVQD in the germline V gene (reference sequence). The CDR3 is made up of 15 amino acids. J lost 6 bases, V lost 0 bases, and 6 bases had no gene match. CDR3 nucleotides: TGCGCCAGCAGTGAGTCGAGGACAGGGGTAGGCGAGCAGTACTTC. The encoded protein is CASSESRTGVGEQYF.

This clone was seen only a few times. The V gene is TRBV5-5, the J gene TRBJ2-1, with 7 bases that match TRBD2. The CDR3 runs to 14 residues. V trimming: 4 bases; J trimming: 5 bases; junction bases outside the gene matches: 6. Germline-derived CDR1 and CDR2 are SGHKS and YYEKEE (reference sequence). CDR3 loop: CASSVGTTNNEQFF. The CDR3 bases are TGTGCCAGCAGCGTCGGGACTACTAACAATGAGCAGTTCTTC.

The rearrangement uses TRBV25-1 and TRBJ1-5; 10 bases are shared with TRBD1. Germline V lookup: CDR1 MGHDK, CDR2 SYGVNS. This CDR3 region has 18 residues. V was pared by 10 bases and J by 3 bases, with 18 bases of the junction left unmatched. For the CDR3, the DNA is TGTGCCACTCTGATCCGGGACAGGGGAGGAATGTACAATCAGCCCCAGCATTTT. It yields the protein CATLIRDRGGMYNQPQHF. The entire variable domain, with the rest obtained from reference TRBV25-1 and TRBJ1-5, is as follows: EADIYQTPRYLVIGTGKKITLECSQTMGHDKMYWYQQDPGMELHLIHYSYGVNSTEKGDLSSESTVSRIRTEHFPLTLESARPSHTSQYLCATLIRDRGGMYNQPQHFGDGTRLSIL.

The chain has TRBV3-1 (or the pseudogene TRBV3-2) and TRBJ1-3; a weak D match, TRBD1 (5 bases). The germline V gene has CDR1 LGHDT and CDR2 YNNKEL (reference sequence). V gave up 1 base and J gave up 4 bases, with 14 bases separating them. The CDR3 length is 16 residues. The CDR3 is CASSQAVGRPGNTIYF. The CDR3 DNA sequence: TGTGCCAGCAGCCAAGCGGTGGGGCGGCCCGGAAACACCATATATTTT.

The chain is built from TRBV18 and TRBJ2-7, with a possible D match to TRBD2 (5 bases). This CDR3 is built from 16 residues. Trimming took 4 bases from V and 6 from J, leaving 22 bases between them. Germline-derived CDR1 and CDR2 are KGHSH and LQKENI. CDR3 sequence reads: CASSLPPLGPPPEQYF. The CDR3, as DNA: TGTGCCAGCTCACTGCCCCCACTAGGACCCCCGCCCGAGCAGTACTTC.

The rearrangement links TRBV27 to TRBJ1-2; 8 nucleotides line up with TRBD1. The CDR3 extends over 14 amino acids. CDR1 is MNHEY and CDR2 is SMNVEV in the germline V gene (reference sequence). J gave up 8 bases and V 8 bases, and 13 bases lay outside the gene matches. The CDR3: CASLPRGRDKGYTF. CDR3 coding DNA: TGTGCCAGCCTCCCCAGGGGGCGCGATAAGGGCTACACCTTC.

The gene calls are TRBV5-1 and TRBJ1-4; 10 bases line up with TRBD1. V shed 0 bases, J shed 3 bases, and the junction held 2 bases outside the gene matches. This CDR3 spans 16 amino acids. Germline V gene lookup returns CDR1 SGHRS and CDR2 YFSETQ. CDR3: CASSLGQGAANEKLFF. CDR3 nucleotides: TGCGCCAGCAGCTTGGGACAGGGGGCCGCTAATGAAAAACTGTTTTTT.